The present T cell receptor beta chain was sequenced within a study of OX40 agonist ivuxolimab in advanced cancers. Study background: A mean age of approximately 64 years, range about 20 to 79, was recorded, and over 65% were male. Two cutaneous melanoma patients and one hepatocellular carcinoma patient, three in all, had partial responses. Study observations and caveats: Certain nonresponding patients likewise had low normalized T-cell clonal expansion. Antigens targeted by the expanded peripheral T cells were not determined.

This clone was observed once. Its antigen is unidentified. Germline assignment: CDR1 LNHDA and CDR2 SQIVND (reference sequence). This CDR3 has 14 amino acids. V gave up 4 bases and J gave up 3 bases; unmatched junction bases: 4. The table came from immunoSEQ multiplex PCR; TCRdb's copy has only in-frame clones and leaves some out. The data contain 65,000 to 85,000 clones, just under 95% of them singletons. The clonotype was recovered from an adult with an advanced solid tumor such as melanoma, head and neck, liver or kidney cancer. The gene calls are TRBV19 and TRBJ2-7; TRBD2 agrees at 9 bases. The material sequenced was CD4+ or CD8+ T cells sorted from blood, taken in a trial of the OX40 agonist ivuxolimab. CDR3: CASSTVAGDYEQYF. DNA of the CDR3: TGTGCCAGTAGTACCGTAGCGGGAGACTACGAGCAGTACTTC.